This T cell receptor beta chain derives from a study of blood T cell repertoires in COVID-19. Study background: Both acute and convalescent COVID-19 samples were obtained from the United States, Italy and Spain. Sources were T cells, B-cell-depleted T cells, or PBMCs; the material itself was cDNA or gDNA.

In the study's own analysis: Reference gene primers were amplified, and this amplification served to estimate nucleated cell counts. Assay used: immunoSEQ multiplex PCR; TCRdb lists only in-frame clones, some missing. V and J calls and clone size are given by that table; D and trimming were obtained from the DNA. The sample shows over 200,000 clones, nearly 90% of them seen only once. The V gene lost 7 bases and the J gene lost 5 bases, with 17 bases spanning the gap. This CDR3 spans 14 amino acids. Germline V gene lookup returns CDR1 MNHEY and CDR2 SMNVEV (reference sequence). The sequence derives from a woman aged 18 to 35 who had recovered from COVID-19. This chain connects TRBV27 to TRBJ1-1; D may be TRBD1 (6 bases). The source material was peripheral blood. This chain's CDR3 is CASTHLGGLTEAFF. Here the CDR3 DNA reads TGTGCCAGCACCCACCTGGGGGGGCTAACTGAAGCTTTCTTT.